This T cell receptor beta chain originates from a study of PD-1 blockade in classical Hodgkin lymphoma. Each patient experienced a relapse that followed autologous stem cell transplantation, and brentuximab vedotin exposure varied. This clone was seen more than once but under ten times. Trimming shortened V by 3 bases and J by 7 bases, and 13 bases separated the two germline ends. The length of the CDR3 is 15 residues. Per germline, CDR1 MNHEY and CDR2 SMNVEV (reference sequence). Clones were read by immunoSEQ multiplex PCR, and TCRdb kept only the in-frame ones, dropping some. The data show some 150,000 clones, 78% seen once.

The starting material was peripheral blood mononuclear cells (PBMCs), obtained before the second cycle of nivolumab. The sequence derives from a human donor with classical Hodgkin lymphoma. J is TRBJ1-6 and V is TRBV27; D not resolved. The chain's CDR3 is CASSLSPSANSPLHF. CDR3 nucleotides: TGTGCCAGCAGTTTGTCCCCCTCCGCCAATTCACCCCTCCACTTT.